The 12 T cell receptor beta chains reported below all come from one sample, sequenced in a study of CD8 T cells in ankylosing spondylitis. Study-wide results and limits: One TCR beta motif, made up of under ten highly homologous variants, appeared characteristic of ankylosing spondylitis blood.

These receptors have no identified antigens. One entry per CDR3 protein, called by TCRdb with MiXCR from the 5' RACE reads. This repertoire shows about 90,000 distinct CDR3 sequences, roughly 9% found once; its top ten account for approximately 30%. Source material: blood, either unsorted or a sorted T cell fraction (not recorded which). The receptors here all came from a male donor with ankylosing spondylitis.

This clonotype was seen at least ten times. This chain links TRBV19 with TRBJ2-1; D is perhaps TRBD1 or TRBD2 (5 bases each). The CDR3 spans 13 residues. The V and J ends lost 1 base and 5 bases respectively, with 6 bases between them. CDR1 and CDR2 (germline): LNHDA, SQIVND (reference sequence). The CDR3 sequence is CASSIGGNNEQFF. Here the CDR3 DNA reads TGTGCCAGTAGTATAGGGGGGAACAATGAGCAGTTCTTC.

The chain uses TRBV12-3 or TRBV12-4 and TRBJ2-3; D remains ambiguous. There are 15 residues in the CDR3. The V end lost 4 bases, the J end lost 0 bases, and 11 bases lay between the germline ends. Here the CDR3 reads CASSYGSVSTDTQYF. As DNA, the CDR3 is TGTGCCAGCAGTTATGGATCCGTAAGCACAGATACGCAGTATTTT.

This clonotype was counted ten times or more. The chain is built from TRBV5-1 and TRBJ2-2; TRBD2 agrees at 8 bases. This CDR3 spans 15 amino acids. V was clipped by 0 bases and J by 6 bases; unmatched bases: 4. Germline lookup yields CDR1 SGHRS and CDR2 YFSETQ. CDR3 sequence (DNA): TGCGCCAGCAGCTTGGAGGGACTAGTCCCCGGGGAGCTGTTTTTT. As protein: CASSLEGLVPGELFF.

The CDR3 sequence is CASSQDWGTGGGEQYF. The CDR3 DNA follows: TGTGCCAGCAGCCAAGATTGGGGGACAGGGGGAGGCGAGCAGTACTTC. The V and J genes are TRBV3-1 and TRBJ2-7, with 11 nucleotides matching TRBD1. J was trimmed by 6 bases and V by 0 bases; bases with no gene match: 7. Germline V lookup: CDR1 LGHDT, CDR2 YNNKEL (reference sequence). The CDR3 is 16 residues long.

The CDR3 bases are TGTGCCAGCAGTTTCGGGGGGCAGGGCTCACCCCTCCACTTT. Amino acid sequence: CASSFGGQGSPLHF. The genes are TRBV27 and TRBJ1-6; a weak D match, TRBD1 (6 bases). Trimming shortened V by 3 bases and J by 10 bases, and 13 bases separated the two germline ends. The CDR3 runs to 14 residues. Germline assignment: CDR1 MNHEY and CDR2 SMNVEV (reference sequence).

At least ten counts were recorded for this clonotype. The chain carries TRBV29-1 and TRBJ2-5; TRBD2 agrees at 9 bases. In germline, CDR1 is SQVTM, CDR2 ANQGSEA. The CDR3 covers 14 residues. The ends lost 3 bases at V and 1 base at J; junction bases unmatched: 3. The CDR3: CSVETSGGQETQYF. CDR3 DNA: TGCAGCGTTGAGACTAGCGGAGGCCAAGAGACCCAGTACTTC. Full variable domain (remainder filled in from reference TRBV29-1 and TRBJ2-5): SAVISQKPSRDICQRGTSLTIQCQVDSQVTMMFWYRQQPGQSLTLIATANQGSEATYESGFVIDKFPISRPNLTFSTLTVSNMSPEDSSIYLCSVETSGGQETQYFGPGTRLLVL.

The rearrangement joins TRBV13 to TRBJ2-1; tentative D call: TRBD2 (5 bases). Per the germline V gene, CDR1 is PRHDT and CDR2 is FYEKMQ (reference sequence). This CDR3 contains 15 residues. Trimming took off 6 bases at V and 7 bases at J, with 19 bases between the two ends. The DNA of the CDR3 is TGTGCCAGCAGTCTACTCGGGAAGGGTGGTAATGAGCAGTTCTTC. Amino acids: CASSLLGKGGNEQFF.

The J gene is TRBJ2-6, the V gene TRBV27, with D perhaps being TRBD1 or TRBD2 (6 bases each). V gave up 6 bases and J gave up 2 bases, with 17 bases separating them. CDR1 MNHEY and CDR2 SMNVEV come from the germline V gene (reference sequence). The CDR3 has 17 residues. CDR3 nucleotides: TGTGCCAGCAGCCCTAAGGGGGGAAGGGCTGGGGCCAACGTCCTGACTTTC. Protein product: CASSPKGGRAGANVLTF.

Only a few counts were recorded for this clonotype. This chain connects TRBV15 to TRBJ2-3; D might be TRBD1 or TRBD2, each matching 5 bases. This CDR3 spans 17 amino acids. Looked up from germline, CDR1 is LNHNV and CDR2 is YYDKDF (reference sequence). V was clipped by 0 bases and J by 5 bases, with 18 bases between them. As DNA, the CDR3 is TGTGCCACCAGCAGAGATGGGACGGTGATACCGGGAGATACGCAGTATTTT. This codes for CATSRDGTVIPGDTQYF.

The CDR3 is CAWSVGGFAYEQYF. The CDR3 DNA is TGTGCCTGGAGTGTAGGGGGGTTCGCCTACGAGCAGTACTTC. The chain recombines TRBV30 with TRBJ2-7; D tentatively reads TRBD1 or TRBD2 (6 bases each). V was cut by 0 bases and J by 2 bases, with 11 bases left in between. The CDR3 runs 14 residues. Germline V gene lookup returns CDR1 GTSNPN and CDR2 SVGIG (reference sequence).

This clonotype was detected ten times or more. The J gene is TRBJ2-1, the V gene TRBV4-1, with 12 bases aligning to TRBD2. This CDR3 region has 16 residues. V lost 1 base to trimming and J lost 8 bases; unmatched junction nucleotides: 6. CDR1 is MGHRA and CDR2 is YSYEKL in the germline V gene. CDR3 in amino acids: CASSQGLAGDTDEQFF. In nucleotides, the CDR3 is TGCGCCAGCAGCCAAGGACTAGCGGGAGACACGGATGAGCAGTTCTTC.

Many counts were recorded for this clonotype. The CDR3 coding sequence is TGTGCCAGCAGTCCAAGTCTTGGGGGGTTATTGGCCCAGCATTTT. Its translation is CASSPSLGGLLAQHF. The rearrangement joins TRBV12-3 or TRBV12-4 to TRBJ1-5; TRBD1 might be the D (5 bases). CDR3 length: 15 residues. The V and J ends lost 5 bases and 11 bases respectively, with 22 bases between them.